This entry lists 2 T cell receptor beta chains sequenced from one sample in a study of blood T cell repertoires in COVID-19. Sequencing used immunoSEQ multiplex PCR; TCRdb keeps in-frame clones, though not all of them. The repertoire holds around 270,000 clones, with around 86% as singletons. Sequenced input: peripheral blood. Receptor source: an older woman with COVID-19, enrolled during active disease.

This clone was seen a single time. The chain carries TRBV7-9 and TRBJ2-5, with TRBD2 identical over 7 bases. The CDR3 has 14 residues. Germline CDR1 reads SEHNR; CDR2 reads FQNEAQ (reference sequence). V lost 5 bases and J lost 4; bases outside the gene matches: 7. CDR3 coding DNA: TGTGCCAGCAGCACGCGACTAGCCTTAGAGACCCAGTACTTC. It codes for CASSTRLALETQYF.

The CDR3 nucleotides read TGTGCCAGCAGACCACAGGGAAACAATGAGCAGTTCTTC. Its protein product is CASRPQGNNEQFF. The gene calls are TRBV28 and TRBJ2-1; maybe TRBD1 (6 bases). Germline CDR1 reads MDHEN; CDR2 reads SYDVKM. Trimming removed 6 bases from V and 5 bases from J, with 11 bases in between. This CDR3 comprises 13 residues.